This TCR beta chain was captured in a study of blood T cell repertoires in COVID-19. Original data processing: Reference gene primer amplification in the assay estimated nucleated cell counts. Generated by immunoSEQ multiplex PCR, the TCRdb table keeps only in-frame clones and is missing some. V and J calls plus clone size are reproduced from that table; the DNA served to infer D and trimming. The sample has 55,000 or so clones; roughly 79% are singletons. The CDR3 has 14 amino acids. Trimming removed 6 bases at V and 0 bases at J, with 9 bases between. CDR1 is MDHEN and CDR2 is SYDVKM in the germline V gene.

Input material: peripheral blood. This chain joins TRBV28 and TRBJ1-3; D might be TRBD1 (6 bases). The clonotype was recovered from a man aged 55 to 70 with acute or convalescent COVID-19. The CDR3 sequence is CASREQGSGNTIYF. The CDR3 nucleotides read TGTGCCAGCAGAGAACAGGGCTCTGGAAACACCATATATTTT.